The present entry profiles one T cell receptor (beta chain) with its context. No antigen is known for it. This sample was taken from a study of a mutant IDH1 vaccine in newly diagnosed glioma. Study details: Patients previously underwent radiotherapy, temozolomide, or both, and most underwent both.

The time point is: week 47, end of study. The investigators gave 300 ug of mutant IDH1 20-mer peptide in each vaccine dose, together with topical imiquimod. Across weeks 1, 3, 5, 7, 11, 15, 19 and 23, patients received a vaccination each time, eight in all. Each donor presented with a new WHO grade 3 or 4 astrocytoma that tested IDH1-mutant and showed ATRX loss. With V trimmed by 5 bases and J by 4 bases, 2 bases remained unmatched. CDR1 and CDR2 (germline): LNHDA, SQIVND (reference sequence). This CDR3 comprises 14 residues. The repertoire was sequenced with immunoSEQ multiplex PCR; TCRdb's copy has only in-frame clones and lacks some. The sample lists 31,000 or so clones, roughly 80% occurring once.

This material consisted of PBMCs, taken from a glioma patient whose treatment included an IDH1 peptide vaccine. The source is a young man with glioma. This chain links TRBV19 with TRBJ1-4; TRBD1 matches 9 bases. The CDR3 coding sequence is TGTGCCAGTAGTCTGACAGGGGGTAATGAAAAACTGTTTTTT. This gives the protein CASSLTGGNEKLFF.